This TCR beta chain derives from a study of control samples from healthy donors and cancer patients. Germline V gives CDR1 SGHNT, CDR2 YYREEE (reference sequence). V lost 5 bases, J lost 7 bases, and 8 bases stayed unmatched. There are 15 residues in the CDR3. TCRdb's table, derived via immunoSEQ multiplex PCR, lists solely in-frame clones and lacks some. The sample consists of roughly 90,000 clones, more than 75% of them appearing once. The V call is TRBV5-4, the J call TRBJ1-6; 8 nucleotides match TRBD1. This sequence was found in a woman aged 55-70 years in good health. Material for sequencing was blood. CDR3 nucleotide sequence: TGTGCCAGCAGTCGGAACCGGGACAGGAATTCACCCCTCCACTTT. This codes for CASSRNRDRNSPLHF.